One sample yielded the 6 T cell receptor beta chains listed below, sequenced in a study of PD-1 blockade in classical Hodgkin lymphoma. Every single patient, without exception, relapsed after autologous stem cell transplantation, and brentuximab vedotin exposure varied. Measured with immunoSEQ multiplex PCR; TCRdb has only the in-frame clones, and not every one. The table lists about 150,000 clones, 78% of them singletons. Sequenced material: peripheral blood mononuclear cells (PBMCs), taken before the second cycle of nivolumab. These receptors came from a human donor with classical Hodgkin lymphoma.

The chain combines TRBV7-8 with TRBJ2-1; the match to TRBD2 covers 7 bases. The ends lost 4 bases at V and 0 bases at J; junction bases unmatched: 15. Germline V lookup: CDR1 SGHVS, CDR2 FQNEAQ. The length of the CDR3 is 19 residues. CDR3 residues: CASSWAGRLAIGSYNEQFF. The CDR3 DNA is TGTGCCAGCAGCTGGGCCGGTCGACTAGCTATAGGCTCCTACAATGAGCAGTTCTTC.

The chain has TRBV9 and TRBJ2-3, with 10 bases fitting TRBD2. CDR1 is SGDLS and CDR2 is YYNGEE in the germline V gene. V shed 3 bases and J 6 bases; nucleotides not matched to a gene: 25. The CDR3 sequence is 21 residues long. The CDR3 DNA follows: TGTGCCAGCAGCGCCTCCAATGCAGGACTAGCGGTCCTCGCTTCCGTGGATACGCAGTATTTT. It yields the protein CASSASNAGLAVLASVDTQYF. Complete variable domain (other parts from reference TRBV9 and TRBJ2-3): DSGVTQTPKHLITATGQRVTLRCSPRSGDLSVYWYQQSLDQGLQFLIQYYNGEERAKGNILERFSAQQFPDLHSELNLSSLELGDSALYFCASSASNAGLAVLASVDTQYFGPGTRLTVL.

DNA of the CDR3: TGTGCCAGCAGTGTACAGGGGCGAGGGCAGCCCCAGCATTTT. It translates to CASSVQGRGQPQHF. The V and J genes are TRBV28 and TRBJ1-5; TRBD1 agrees at 7 bases. V shed 5 bases and J 7 bases; nucleotides not matched to a gene: 8. CDR3 length: 14 amino acids. Germline loops: CDR1 MDHEN, CDR2 SYDVKM.

The rearrangement links TRBV7-3 to TRBJ1-3; 7 bases are shared with TRBD1. V dropped 3 bases and J dropped 4; count of bases not matched to a gene: 6. The V gene's germline CDR1 is SGHTA and CDR2 FQGTGA. CDR3 length: 15 amino acids. CDR3 sequence reads: CASSFTGDNGNTIYF. As DNA, the CDR3 is TGTGCCAGCAGCTTCACAGGGGATAACGGAAACACCATATATTTT. Combining the CDR3 with reference TRBV7-3 and TRBJ1-3 gives the whole variable domain GAGVSQTPSNKVTEKGKYVELRCDPISGHTALYWYRQSLGQGPEFLIYFQGTGAADDSGLPNDRFFAVRPEGSVSTLKIQRTERGDSAVYLCASSFTGDNGNTIYFGEGSWLTVV.

CDR3 in amino acids: CASSVEQTWGETQYF. The CDR3 DNA sequence: TGTGCCAGCAGCGTAGAACAGACCTGGGGAGAGACCCAGTACTTC. This chain uses TRBV9 with TRBJ2-5; D unclear. CDR1 and CDR2 from the germline V gene are SGDLS and YYNGEE. The CDR3 totals 15 residues. The V gene lost 0 bases and the J gene lost 4 bases, with 13 bases spanning the gap.

The chain has TRBV29-1 and TRBJ2-5, with 7 bases lining up with TRBD1. CDR1 and CDR2 from the germline V gene are SQVTM and ANQGSEA. V lost 7 bases and J lost 5; bases outside the gene matches: 7. This CDR3 has 12 residues. Here the CDR3 reads CSATTGWETQYF. The CDR3 nucleotides are TGCAGCGCCACGACAGGGTGGGAGACCCAGTACTTC.